This T cell receptor beta chain comes out of a study of blood T cell repertoires in COVID-19. As for the study in general: From the United States, Italy and Spain came samples of acute and convalescent COVID-19.

Authors' methods: Estimates of nucleated cell counts were drawn from the amplification of reference gene primers. Repertoires were generated with immunoSEQ multiplex PCR, while TCRdb's copy carries only in-frame clones and drops some. V and J calls and clone size are given by that table; D and trimming were obtained from the DNA. Among about 99,000 clones listed, 85% to 90% were seen once. Germline-derived CDR1 and CDR2 are LGHNT and FRNRAP. V shed 0 bases and J shed 7 bases, with 7 bases lying between them. The CDR3 loop spans 13 amino acids. V is TRBV12-5 and J is TRBJ2-1; no definite D call. What was sequenced was peripheral blood. The TCR originated in a human donor in a cohort sampled during active COVID-19. The CDR3 DNA reads as TGTGCTAGTGGTTTGGTACGGTTTAATGAGCAGTTCTTC. It yields the protein CASGLVRFNEQFF.